Listed below are T cell receptor beta chains from one sample, sequenced in a study of blood T cell repertoires in COVID-19. Sequencing used immunoSEQ multiplex PCR; TCRdb keeps in-frame clones, though not all of them. This table holds a few hundred thousand clones, 85% to 90% found once. Sample: PBMCs or T cells enriched from blood (not recorded which). The receptors were sampled from a woman aged 30 to 39 who had recovered from COVID-19. CDR3s include the opening cysteine and the closing phenylalanine or tryptophan. D genes are given only for firm matches. Not all rows give a size; the values are once, few, many and, for expanded clones, a class.

V gene	clone size	D gene	J gene	CDR3 protein	CDR3 DNA
TRBV27	few	.	TRBJ1-5	CASSLWLDQPQHF	TGTGCCAGCAGTTTATGGCTGGATCAGCCCCAGCATTTT
TRBV9	.	.	TRBJ2-2	CASSAPTGTNTGELFF	TGTGCCAGCAGCGCCCCGACAGGAACGAACACCGGGGAGCTGTTTTTT
TRBV9	.	TRBD1	TRBJ1-1	CASSQSDRPNTEAFF	TGTGCCAGCAGCCAATCGGACAGGCCGAACACTGAAGCTTTCTTT
TRBV19	.	.	TRBJ1-2	CASSERGTYGYTF	TGTGCCAGTAGTGAGAGGGGGACATATGGCTACACCTTC
TRBV30	.	TRBD1	TRBJ1-1	CAWSAAGTVNTEAFF	TGTGCCTGGAGTGCTGCAGGGACAGTGAACACTGAAGCTTTCTTT
TRBV7-2	.	.	TRBJ1-2	CASRGGQAGYTF	TGTGCCAGCCGAGGGGGTCAGGCTGGCTACACCTTC
TRBV2	.	TRBD2	TRBJ2-1	CASRTGTSGRALENEQFF	TGTGCCAGCAGAACCGGGACTAGCGGGAGGGCCCTTGAGAATGAGCAGTTCTTC
TRBV11-2	.	TRBD2	TRBJ2-4	CASSFLLAGGINIQYF	TGTGCCAGCAGCTTTTTACTAGCGGGAGGGATTAACATTCAGTACTTC
TRBV5-1	.	.	TRBJ2-1	CASSAASSYNEQFF	TGCGCCAGCAGCGCGGCCAGCTCCTACAATGAGCAGTTCTTC
TRBV30	.	.	TRBJ1-1	CALDHRVSEAFF	TGTGCCTTAGACCACAGGGTCTCTGAAGCTTTCTTT
TRBV6-5	.	TRBD2	TRBJ2-1	CASSYLAGSSYNEQFF	TGTGCCAGCAGTTACCTAGCGGGAAGCTCCTACAATGAGCAGTTCTTC
TRBV12-3/TRBV12-4	.	.	TRBJ2-2	CASSFGVTGELFF	TGTGCCAGCAGTTTCGGGGTAACCGGGGAGCTGTTTTTT
TRBV28	once	.	TRBJ1-6	CASRLTGLVNSPLHF	TGTGCCAGCAGACTCACGGGACTCGTTAATTCACCCCTCCACTTT
TRBV27	.	.	TRBJ1-1	CASSFRQGRTEAFF	TGTGCCAGCAGTTTCCGTCAGGGAAGGACTGAAGCTTTCTTT
TRBV11-2	.	.	TRBJ1-3	CASSFSGYSGNTIYF	TGTGCCAGCAGCTTCAGCGGATACTCTGGAAACACCATATATTTT
TRBV5-1	.	.	TRBJ1-2	CASSLAGSGYGYTF	TGCGCCAGCAGCTTGGCGGGATCGGGCTATGGCTACACCTTC
TRBV6-4	.	TRBD1	TRBJ2-3	CASSRQGISTDTQYF	TGTGCCAGCAGTCGACAGGGGATCAGCACAGATACGCAGTATTTT
TRBV9	once	.	TRBJ1-1	CASSVGATEAFF	TGTGCCAGCAGCGTAGGGGCCACTGAAGCTTTCTTT
TRBV9	.	.	TRBJ1-6	CASSGTDSYNSPLHF	TGTGCCAGCAGCGGAACAGACTCCTATAATTCACCCCTCCACTTT
TRBV7-2	.	TRBD1	TRBJ1-2	CASSFRPGTGEGYTF	TGTGCCAGCAGCTTTCGCCCCGGGACAGGGGAAGGCTACACCTTC
TRBV19	medium-sized	.	TRBJ2-2	CASTQGSNTGELFF	TGTGCCAGTACTCAGGGTTCGAACACCGGGGAGCTGTTTTTT
TRBV29-1	.	TRBD2	TRBJ2-3	CSVGTSGRFDTQYF	TGCAGCGTTGGGACTAGCGGGAGGTTTGATACGCAGTATTTT
TRBV27	.	.	TRBJ1-2	CAIKQGFGYTF	TGTGCCATTAAACAGGGTTTTGGCTACACCTTC
TRBV6-1	few	TRBD1	TRBJ1-1	CASSEADRYTEAFF	TGTGCCAGCAGTGAAGCGGACAGGTACACTGAAGCTTTCTTT
TRBV18	.	.	TRBJ1-4	CASSPGSEKLFF	TGTGCCAGCTCACCGGGGAGTGAAAAACTGTTTTTT
TRBV12-2	.	.	TRBJ2-2	CASRQQCGNTGELFF	TGTGCAAGTCGCCAGCAGTGCGGGAACACCGGGGAGCTGTTTTTT
TRBV2	.	.	TRBJ1-1	CASSEGKFYTVNTEAFF	TGTGCCAGCAGTGAAGGAAAGTTTTATACAGTTAACACTGAAGCTTTCTTT
TRBV15	.	TRBD1	TRBJ1-4	CATRQGSSTNEKLFF	TGTGCCACGCGACAGGGCAGCTCAACTAATGAAAAACTGTTTTTT
TRBV6-6	.	TRBD2	TRBJ2-2	CASSTSGMYTGELFF	TGTGCCAGCAGCACGAGCGGGATGTACACCGGGGAGCTGTTTTTT
TRBV7-8	.	.	TRBJ1-2	CASSYSGEYEGYTF	TGTGCCAGCAGCTACTCTGGGGAGTATGAAGGCTACACCTTC
TRBV7-2	.	TRBD1	TRBJ1-2	CASRLTGNYGYTF	TGTGCCAGCAGGTTGACAGGGAACTATGGCTACACCTTC
TRBV7-3	.	.	TRBJ1-5	CASSSDSNQPQHF	TGTGCCAGCAGCAGCGATAGCAATCAGCCCCAGCATTTT
TRBV16	.	.	TRBJ1-4	CASSQAAAEKLFF	TGTGCCAGCAGCCAAGCGGCAGCTGAAAAACTGTTTTTT
TRBV5-4	.	.	TRBJ1-5	CASSLGGGNQPQHF	TGTGCCAGCAGCTTGGGCGGCGGCAATCAGCCCCAGCATTTT
TRBV11-3	.	.	TRBJ1-1	CASSTTANTEAFF	TGTGCCAGCAGCACCACAGCCAACACTGAAGCTTTCTTT
TRBV24-1	.	TRBD1	TRBJ1-4	CATSDYTGAKLFF	TGTGCCACCAGTGATTACACAGGGGCAAAACTGTTTTTT
TRBV29-1	.	TRBD2	TRBJ2-7	CSPEGTSGTYEQYF	TGCAGCCCCGAAGGGACTAGCGGCACCTACGAGCAGTACTTC
TRBV6-5	.	TRBD1	TRBJ2-7	CASSPGQDHYEQYF	TGTGCCAGCAGTCCGGGACAGGACCACTACGAGCAGTACTTC
TRBV29-1	.	TRBD2	TRBJ2-7	CSVGRGGSEQYF	TGCAGCGTTGGTCGGGGGGGAAGCGAGCAGTACTTC
TRBV6-5	.	TRBD2	TRBJ2-5	CASTRLAGSQETQYF	TGTGCTAGCACCAGACTAGCGGGCTCCCAAGAGACCCAGTACTTC